The clone carrying this T cell receptor (beta chain) was counted ten times or more. Its antigen remains unidentified. The data derive from a study of T-cell reconstitution after alpha-beta-depleted transplantation in children. Study-wide results and caveats: Newly made T cells mostly supplied T-cell counts and diversity one year after transplant. Certain patients had high TCRbeta diversity at day 60, and it came from recipient T cells and thymic progenitors that survived. About two months after transplant, alpha-beta T cells reportedly came from several hundred expanded graft clones.

TCRbeta library preparation incorporated unique molecular identifiers. TCRdb redid the calling of the PCR reads with MiXCR, one entry per CDR3 protein. The sample yields over 100,000 distinct CDR3 sequences, under 7% seen once. This receptor was identified in a female patient aged 2-9 years who had a stem cell transplant for Fanconi anemia, so the T cells may come from the graft donor. The source material was PBMCs, mostly from graft donor cells, sampled 60 days after TCRalphabeta/CD19-depleted stem cell transplant.

The CDR3 DNA reads as TGCGCCAGCAGCCTCGGGACCGCGAACACCGGGGAGCTGTTTTTT. It is translated as CASSLGTANTGELFF. V is TRBV5-1 and J is TRBJ2-2; the D call may be TRBD1 or TRBD2 (5 bases each). V was clipped by 4 bases and J by 0 bases, with 10 bases between them. The germline CDR1 and CDR2 sequences are SGHRS and YFSETQ. The CDR3 has 15 amino acids.